This TCR beta chain derives from a study of blood T cell repertoires in COVID-19. Study background: Sites across the United States, Italy and Spain contributed samples from acute and convalescent COVID-19. T cells, B-cell-depleted T cells, or PBMCs provided the cDNA or gDNA that served as material.

In the original workflow: Amplification of reference gene primers provided the estimated nucleated cell counts. Some clones are missing from TCRdb's copy, which holds only in-frame ones; the method was immunoSEQ multiplex PCR. The V and J calls and clone size were taken over from that table, and D and trimming were inferred from the DNA. The sample includes roughly 130,000 clones, over 60% seen only once; the top ten take approximately 15%. The CDR3 extends over 12 residues, inclusive of both ends. In germline, CDR1 is SQVTM, CDR2 ANQGSEA. Note on this clone: The DNA is omitted, as the CDR3 cannot be located on it reliably, and the CDR3 follows TCRdb's listing.

The sequenced sample was peripheral blood. This clonotype was sampled from a man between 45 and 60 years old with acute or convalescent COVID-19. J is TRBJ1-1 and V is TRBV29-1; the table's D call, TRBD1, has no DNA check behind it. This CDR3 reads CSVVGQGIGSPF.